These T cell receptor beta chains were read from a single sample in a study of CD8+ T cells in alopecia areata. Using immunoSEQ multiplex PCR, the repertoire was profiled, and TCRdb retains in-frame clones only, with some absent. Here the sample spans fewer than 200,000 clones, just over 65% being singletons. Here the sequenced sample was CD8+ T cells sorted from blood, taken at week 0. These receptors all come from a human donor with alopecia areata. The CDR3 runs from the conserved cysteine through the conserved F or W. Fields, in order: D gene, J gene, clone size, V gene, CDR3 protein, CDR3 DNA. D genes are given only for firm matches. Clone size is not always given. Where it is, it says once, few, many or a class for expanded clones.

d_call: TRBD2; j_call: TRBJ2-3; clone_size: -; v_call: TRBV2; cdr3_aa: CARSGLAGEVSDTQYF; cdr3_nt: TGTGCCAGATCGGGACTAGCGGGGGAGGTTTCAGATACGCAGTATTTT
d_call: TRBD2; j_call: TRBJ2-3; clone_size: -; v_call: TRBV5-1; cdr3_aa: CASLLAQTSTDTQYF; cdr3_nt: TGCGCCAGCTTACTAGCGCAGACCAGCACAGATACGCAGTATTTT
d_call: -; j_call: TRBJ1-6; clone_size: once; v_call: TRBV4-2; cdr3_aa: CASSQDASSYNSPLHF; cdr3_nt: TGTGCCAGCAGCCAAGACGCTAGCTCCTATAATTCACCCCTCCACTTT
d_call: -; j_call: TRBJ2-7; clone_size: -; v_call: TRBV29-1; cdr3_aa: CSVEEAGRSYEQYF; cdr3_nt: TGCAGCGTTGAAGAGGCAGGGCGGTCCTACGAGCAGTACTTC
d_call: -; j_call: TRBJ1-4; clone_size: -; v_call: TRBV5-6; cdr3_aa: CASSFENEKLFF; cdr3_nt: TGTGCCAGCAGCTTTGAGAATGAAAAACTGTTTTTT
d_call: -; j_call: TRBJ2-4; clone_size: -; v_call: TRBV25-1; cdr3_aa: CASSGFGTVAKNIQYF; cdr3_nt: TGTGCCAGCAGTGGGTTTGGGACGGTAGCCAAAAACATTCAGTACTTC
d_call: -; j_call: TRBJ1-1; clone_size: -; v_call: TRBV29-1; cdr3_aa: CSVLGSNTEAFF; cdr3_nt: TGCAGCGTTTTGGGATCGAACACTGAAGCTTTCTTT
d_call: TRBD1; j_call: TRBJ2-2; clone_size: -; v_call: TRBV19; cdr3_aa: CASSTGQGVFTGELFF; cdr3_nt: TGTGCCAGTAGTACCGGACAGGGCGTATTTACCGGGGAGCTGTTTTTT
d_call: TRBD1; j_call: TRBJ1-2; clone_size: -; v_call: TRBV27; cdr3_aa: CASSLSPPDRDPHGYTF; cdr3_nt: TGTGCCAGCAGTTTATCCCCCCCGGACAGGGACCCTCATGGCTACACCTTC
d_call: -; j_call: TRBJ2-7; clone_size: -; v_call: TRBV11-2; cdr3_aa: CASSLPGGYEQYF; cdr3_nt: TGTGCCAGCAGCCTACCCGGCGGCTACGAGCAGTACTTC
d_call: -; j_call: TRBJ1-1; clone_size: -; v_call: TRBV9; cdr3_aa: CASSGAAGRIAEAFF; cdr3_nt: TGTGCCAGCAGCGGGGCTGCGGGAAGGATCGCTGAAGCTTTCTTT
d_call: -; j_call: TRBJ1-2; clone_size: -; v_call: TRBV7-9; cdr3_aa: CASSLGQLVGYTF; cdr3_nt: TGTGCCAGCAGCCTAGGACAGTTGGTAGGCTACACCTTC
d_call: -; j_call: TRBJ1-2; clone_size: -; v_call: TRBV4-1; cdr3_aa: CASSYGTANYGYTF; cdr3_nt: TGCGCCAGCAGCTATGGGACTGCTAACTATGGCTACACCTTC
d_call: -; j_call: TRBJ2-2; clone_size: -; v_call: TRBV27; cdr3_aa: CASSLSRVTGELFF; cdr3_nt: TGTGCCAGCAGTTTATCGAGGGTCACCGGGGAGCTGTTTTTT
d_call: -; j_call: TRBJ1-1; clone_size: -; v_call: TRBV5-1; cdr3_aa: CASSLTANTEAFF; cdr3_nt: TGCGCCAGCAGCTTGACGGCGAACACTGAAGCTTTCTTT
d_call: -; j_call: TRBJ2-3; clone_size: -; v_call: TRBV15; cdr3_aa: CATRGSTDTQYF; cdr3_nt: TGTGCCACCAGAGGTAGCACAGATACGCAGTATTTT
d_call: -; j_call: TRBJ2-1; clone_size: -; v_call: TRBV14; cdr3_aa: CASSQDRPPIDEQFF; cdr3_nt: TGTGCCAGCAGCCAAGATAGACCCCCCATAGATGAGCAGTTCTTC
d_call: -; j_call: TRBJ1-2; clone_size: -; v_call: TRBV19; cdr3_aa: CAGQRGYTF; cdr3_nt: TGTGCCGGCCAAAGGGGCTACACCTTC
d_call: -; j_call: TRBJ2-5; clone_size: few; v_call: TRBV5-1; cdr3_aa: CASSLNARGTDQETQYF; cdr3_nt: TGCGCCAGCAGCTTGAATGCTCGGGGGACAGACCAAGAGACCCAGTACTTC
d_call: -; j_call: TRBJ2-5; clone_size: -; v_call: TRBV4-1; cdr3_aa: CASRSQPGRIQETQYF; cdr3_nt: TGCGCCAGCAGATCTCAACCCGGACGTATACAAGAGACCCAGTACTTC
d_call: -; j_call: TRBJ1-5; clone_size: few; v_call: TRBV29-1; cdr3_aa: CSVLIQANSNQPQHF; cdr3_nt: TGCAGCGTTCTAATACAGGCGAATAGCAATCAGCCCCAGCATTTT
d_call: TRBD2; j_call: TRBJ2-1; clone_size: -; v_call: TRBV6-5; cdr3_aa: CASSPGVAGGPFF; cdr3_nt: TGTGCCAGCAGCCCTGGGGTAGCGGGGGGGCCGTTCTTC
d_call: -; j_call: TRBJ1-5; clone_size: -; v_call: TRBV29-1; cdr3_aa: CSVEPGISNQPQHF; cdr3_nt: TGCAGCGTTGAGCCGGGGATCAGCAATCAGCCCCAGCATTTT
d_call: -; j_call: TRBJ2-7; clone_size: -; v_call: TRBV30; cdr3_aa: CAWSGGGEQYF; cdr3_nt: TGTGCCTGGAGCGGAGGGGGCGAGCAGTACTTC
d_call: -; j_call: TRBJ2-1; clone_size: few; v_call: TRBV29-1; cdr3_aa: CSVPTRVNEQFF; cdr3_nt: TGCAGCGTTCCTACTAGGGTCAATGAGCAGTTCTTC
d_call: TRBD1; j_call: TRBJ1-1; clone_size: once; v_call: TRBV9; cdr3_aa: CASSGDSYTEAFF; cdr3_nt: TGTGCCAGCAGCGGGGACAGCTACACTGAAGCTTTCTTT
d_call: TRBD2; j_call: TRBJ2-3; clone_size: -; v_call: TRBV7-9; cdr3_aa: CASSSPPTSGDTDTQYF; cdr3_nt: TGTGCCAGCAGCTCCCCGCCGACTAGCGGGGACACAGATACGCAGTATTTT
d_call: TRBD1; j_call: TRBJ1-2; clone_size: -; v_call: TRBV29-1; cdr3_aa: CSVWDSSNYGYTF; cdr3_nt: TGCAGCGTGTGGGACAGCAGTAACTATGGCTACACCTTC
d_call: TRBD1; j_call: TRBJ1-2; clone_size: -; v_call: TRBV13; cdr3_aa: CASSLRQGAYGYTF; cdr3_nt: TGTGCCAGCAGCTTAAGGCAGGGGGCGTATGGCTACACCTTC
d_call: -; j_call: TRBJ2-5; clone_size: -; v_call: TRBV14; cdr3_aa: CASSQYRGTKETQYF; cdr3_nt: TGTGCCAGCAGCCAATATCGGGGGACGAAAGAGACCCAGTACTTC
d_call: -; j_call: TRBJ1-3; clone_size: -; v_call: TRBV6-5; cdr3_aa: CASGQTGNTIYF; cdr3_nt: TGTGCCTCCGGGCAGACTGGAAACACCATATATTTT
d_call: TRBD1; j_call: TRBJ1-3; clone_size: -; v_call: TRBV29-1; cdr3_aa: CSVLTGNSGNTIYF; cdr3_nt: TGCAGCGTTTTGACAGGGAACTCTGGAAACACCATATATTTT
d_call: -; j_call: TRBJ1-6; clone_size: -; v_call: TRBV27; cdr3_aa: CASSFLWQGDSPLHF; cdr3_nt: TGTGCCAGCAGTTTCCTGTGGCAGGGTGATTCACCCCTCCACTTT